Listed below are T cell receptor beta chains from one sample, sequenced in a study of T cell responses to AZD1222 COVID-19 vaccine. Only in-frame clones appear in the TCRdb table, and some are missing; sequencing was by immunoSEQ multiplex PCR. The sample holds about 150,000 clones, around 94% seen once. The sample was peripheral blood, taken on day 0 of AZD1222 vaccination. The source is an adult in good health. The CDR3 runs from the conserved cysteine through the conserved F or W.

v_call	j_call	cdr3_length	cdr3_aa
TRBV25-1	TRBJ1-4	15	CASSEPRGYGEKLFF
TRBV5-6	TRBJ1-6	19	CASSWGGGNPGSYNSPLHF
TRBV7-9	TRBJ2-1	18	CASSLARLAGGSYNEQFF
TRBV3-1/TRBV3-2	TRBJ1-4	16	CASSQRAFRINEKLFF
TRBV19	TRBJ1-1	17	CASSPYPGQGRRTEAFF
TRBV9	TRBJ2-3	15	CASSVEATHTDTQYF
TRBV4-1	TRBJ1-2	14	CASSQEGRGSGYTF
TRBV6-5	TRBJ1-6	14	CATGPSSYNSPLHF
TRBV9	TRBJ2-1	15	CASRLSGSGNNEQFF
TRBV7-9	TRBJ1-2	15	CASSLAATGNYDYTF
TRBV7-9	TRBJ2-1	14	CASSSPFSTGEQFF
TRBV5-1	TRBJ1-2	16	CASSLGIGDPLYGYTF
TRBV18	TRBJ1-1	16	CASSLERLPMNTEAFF
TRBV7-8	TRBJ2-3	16	CASSGQGGWSTDTQYF
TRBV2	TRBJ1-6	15	CASSEAGQRHSPLHF
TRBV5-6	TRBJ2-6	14	CASSLSSGANVLTF
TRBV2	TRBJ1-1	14	CASSALLGNTEAFF
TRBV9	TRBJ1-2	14	CASSRGQANYGYTF
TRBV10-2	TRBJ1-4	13	CASSDALGGPLFF
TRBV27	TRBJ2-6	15	CASSSQGSLANVLTF
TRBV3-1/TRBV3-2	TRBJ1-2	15	CASSPSSGGFYGYTF
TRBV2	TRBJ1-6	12	CASSSRQGPLHF
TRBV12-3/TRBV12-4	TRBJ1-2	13	CASSLIRGYGYTF
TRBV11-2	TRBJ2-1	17	CASSLGGTGESYNEQFF
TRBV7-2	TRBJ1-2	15	CASSRFEGGNYGYTF
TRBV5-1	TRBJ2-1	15	CASSLVASGSTEQFF
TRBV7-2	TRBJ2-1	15	CASSFGANLGNEQFF
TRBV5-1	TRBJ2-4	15	CASSPSGGFKNIQYF
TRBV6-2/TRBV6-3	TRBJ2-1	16	CASSLSGGPPYNEQFF
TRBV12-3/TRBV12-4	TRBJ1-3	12	CASSLGRNTIYF
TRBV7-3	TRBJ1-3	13	CASSSAAGNTIYF
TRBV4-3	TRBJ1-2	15	CASSQDVQYGYGYTF
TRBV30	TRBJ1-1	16	CAWSFKSFGLNTEAFF
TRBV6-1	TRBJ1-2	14	CASSEAFPGNGYTF